This T cell receptor beta chain was observed in a study of cytomegalovirus exposure and HLA in healthy donors. The PCR employed 60 Vbeta primers together with 13 Jbeta primers. Profiling relied on immunoSEQ multiplex PCR, and the TCRdb table lists in-frame clones only, not all of them. The repertoire consists of fewer than 150,000 clones, with 73% occurring once and the leading ten covering 14%. CDR1 is SGHTS, CDR2 YDEGEE, per germline. The V segment lost 4 bases and the J segment 10 bases; nucleotides outside the gene matches: 6. The CDR3 has 14 residues. Comment on this clone: Its specificity is not known.

The records do not include a CMV serostatus for this donor. Findings of the study overall: What a later analysis reportedly showed was that an Asian-associated ancestry cluster had fewer N-insertions than the approximately 700-donor mean.

This sequence originates from a human donor in good health. The V gene is TRBV5-8, the J gene TRBJ1-6, with 9 nucleotides matching TRBD1. The sample taken for sequencing was PBMCs. The CDR3 spells CASSLGQGTSPLHF. CDR3 coding DNA: TGTGCCAGCAGCCTGGGACAGGGAACATCACCCCTCCACTTT.